This passage covers 31 T cell receptor beta chains from one sample sequenced in a study of control samples from healthy donors and cancer patients. Only in-frame clones appear in the TCRdb table, and some are missing; sequencing was by immunoSEQ multiplex PCR. The repertoire includes 150,000 or so clones, roughly 92% of them detected once, and about 0.73% sits in the top ten. The sequenced sample was blood. The receptors derive from a woman in her twenties or thirties in good health.

V gene TRBV28 combines with J gene TRBJ1-1, with D perhaps TRBD1 (6 bases). V was trimmed by 5 bases and J by 8 bases, leaving 12 bases between them. CDR1 is MDHEN, CDR2 SYDVKM, per germline. The CDR3 consists of 12 residues. The CDR3 reads CASSIWGLEAFF. The CDR3 bases are TGTGCCAGCAGTATTTGGGGGCTAGAAGCTTTCTTT.

This chain joins TRBV5-6 and TRBJ1-2; the match to TRBD1 covers 7 bases. CDR3 length: 14 residues. Germline CDR1 is SGHDT and CDR2 is YYEEEE. With V trimmed by 4 bases and J by 8 bases, 11 bases remained unmatched. CDR3 DNA sequence: TGTGCCAGCAGCCCAGGGACAGTCCTTTGGGGCTACACCTTC. Translation: CASSPGTVLWGYTF.

The J gene is TRBJ2-2, the V gene TRBV7-9; possibly TRBD2 for D (5 bases). The V and J ends lost 1 base and 4 bases respectively, with 10 bases between them. Germline CDR1 SEHNR, CDR2 FQNEAQ (reference sequence). The CDR3 covers 15 residues. The CDR3 region is CASSLVTEGTGELFF. The CDR3, as DNA: TGTGCCAGCAGCTTAGTAACAGAGGGCACCGGGGAGCTGTTTTTT.

This clone was seen only once. J is TRBJ1-3 and V is TRBV6-5; D is perhaps TRBD1 (5 bases). V was clipped by 8 bases and J by 0 bases, with 14 bases between them. CDR1 and CDR2 (germline): MNHEY, SVGAGI. This CDR3 is 15 amino acids long. In nucleotides, the CDR3 is TGTGCCAGCCTCCTCAGGGCATACTCTGGAAACACCATATATTTT. Residues: CASLLRAYSGNTIYF.

The chain carries TRBV5-1 and TRBJ2-7; D is unclear. The CDR3 contains 15 residues. Germline lookup yields CDR1 SGHRS and CDR2 YFSETQ. V gave up 2 bases and J gave up 5 bases, with 17 bases separating them. CDR3 sequence reads: CASSFSGLERNEQYF. DNA of the CDR3: TGCGCCAGCAGCTTCTCCGGGTTGGAGCGTAACGAGCAGTACTTC.

This clone was seen more than once but under ten times. The chain has TRBV7-9 and TRBJ2-7, with D maybe TRBD1 (6 bases). The V gene lost 4 bases and the J gene lost 4 bases, with 11 bases spanning the gap. The CDR3 is made up of 13 amino acids. CDR1 is SEHNR and CDR2 is FQNEAQ in the germline V gene (reference sequence). Here the CDR3 reads CASSSPGVYEQYF. In DNA form, the CDR3 reads TGTGCCAGCAGCTCCCCAGGGGTTTACGAGCAGTACTTC.

The rearrangement links TRBV9 to TRBJ1-3; D remains ambiguous. V lost 4 bases to trimming and J lost 11 bases, with 16 bases between them. Per germline, CDR1 SGDLS and CDR2 YYNGEE. This CDR3 comprises 13 residues. CDR3 in amino acids: CASSSSTETPIYF. The CDR3 DNA follows: TGTGCCAGCAGCTCGTCGACGGAAACACCCATATATTTT.

This clone was picked up a small number of times. The V gene is TRBV6-5, the J gene TRBJ2-7; D is unclear. This CDR3 comprises 12 residues. Trimming removed 6 bases at V and 5 bases at J, with 11 bases between. In germline, CDR1 is MNHEY, CDR2 SVGAGI. The CDR3 DNA reads as TGTGCCAGCAGAACTTACAAGGACGAGCAGTACTTC. It translates to CASRTYKDEQYF.

This clone was counted a single time. The rearrangement links TRBV9 to TRBJ2-1; no reliable D call. The CDR3 contains 12 residues. The ends were cut back, 0 bases at V and 8 bases at J, with 6 bases in the middle. CDR1 and CDR2 from the germline V gene are SGDLS and YYNGEE. The CDR3 DNA follows: TGTGCCAGCAGCGTAGAGGAGTATGAGCAGTTCTTC. Amino acids: CASSVEEYEQFF.

A note on this clone: Other DNA sequences in the sample encode the same CDR3. The V call is TRBV28, the J call TRBJ1-5; D gene ambiguous. The CDR3 consists of 11 residues. V was pared by 6 bases and J by 4 bases, with 4 bases between. CDR1 MDHEN and CDR2 SYDVKM come from the germline V gene. The CDR3 reads CASSTNQPQHF. As DNA, the CDR3 is TGTGCCAGCAGCACGAATCAGCCCCAGCATTTT. Full variable domain (missing parts from reference TRBV28 and TRBJ1-5): DVKVTQSSRYLVKRTGEKVFLECVQDMDHENMFWYRQDPGLGLRLIYFSYDVKMKEKGDIPEGYSVSREKKERFSLILESASTNQTSMYLCASSTNQPQHFGDGTRLSIL.

The chain carries TRBV4-2 and TRBJ2-1, with TRBD2 as a possible D gene (6 bases). V was pared by 0 bases and J by 9 bases, with 9 bases between. CDR3 length: 13 amino acids. CDR1 and CDR2 from the germline V gene are LGHNA and YNFKEQ. CDR3 coding DNA: TGTGCCAGCAGCCAAGATAGGAGGGGTGAGCAGTTCTTC. Its translation: CASSQDRRGEQFF.

The CDR3 DNA sequence: TGTGCCAGCAGTGAAGGGGGCGAGTATCAGCCCCAGCATTTT. Its protein product is CASSEGGEYQPQHF. The genes are TRBV2 and TRBJ1-5, with D tentatively TRBD1 (5 bases). CDR3 length equals 14 residues. Trimming left V 1 base short and J 5 bases short, with 9 bases between. Germline V CDR1 and CDR2: SNHLY, FYNNEI. The full variable domain, its missing parts supplied by reference TRBV2 and TRBJ1-5, is EPEVTQTPSHQVTQMGQEVILRCVPISNHLYFYWYRQILGQKVEFLVSFYNNEISEKSEIFDDQFSVERPDGSNFTLKIRSTKLEDSAMYFCASSEGGEYQPQHFGDGTRLSIL.

The chain carries TRBV10-3 and TRBJ1-1; TRBD1 is a possible D gene (6 bases). V lost 5 bases, J lost 2 bases, and 9 bases lay in between. From germline, CDR1 is ENHRY and CDR2 SYGVKD. CDR3 length: 13 amino acids. The DNA of the CDR3 is TGTGCCATCAGTAAGGGGGTTAACACTGAAGCTTTCTTT. Translated, it gives CAISKGVNTEAFF.

This chain joins TRBV5-1 and TRBJ2-7; 7 nucleotides line up with TRBD1. CDR1 SGHRS and CDR2 YFSETQ come from the germline V gene. The ends lost 2 bases at V and 4 bases at J; junction bases unmatched: 12. The CDR3 length is 16 residues. The CDR3: CASSFGGRDSLYEQYF. The CDR3 DNA reads TGCGCCAGCAGCTTTGGAGGACGGGACAGCTTATACGAGCAGTACTTC.

The chain carries TRBV7-6 and TRBJ1-2; TRBD1 aligns across 10 bases. The junction had 11 bases not matched to a gene; V was cut back by 1 base and J by 6 bases. The CDR3 runs 17 residues. Per germline, CDR1 SGHVS and CDR2 FNYEAQ. The CDR3 loop reads CASSLGAGGQGIDGYTF. In nucleotides, the CDR3 is TGTGCCAGCAGCTTAGGCGCGGGGGGACAGGGGATTGATGGCTACACCTTC.

The chain carries TRBV11-2 and TRBJ2-1, with 9 bases lining up with TRBD1. Germline CDR1 and CDR2: SGHAT and FQNNGV. Trimming removed 5 bases from V and 6 bases from J; junction bases left unmatched: 14. This CDR3 has 17 residues. CDR3 loop: CASSRRTGEASTNEQFF. Written as DNA, the CDR3 is TGTGCCAGCAGCCGCCGGACAGGGGAGGCGAGTACCAATGAGCAGTTCTTC.

The chain combines TRBV4-3 with TRBJ2-7, with D hard to call. The CDR3 is 16 residues long. Germline loops: CDR1 LGHNA, CDR2 YSLEER. V lost 0 bases and J 0 bases, leaving 12 bases between the germline ends. Here the CDR3 reads CASSQDRPSPSYEQYF. In nucleotides, the CDR3 is TGCGCCAGCAGCCAAGATCGACCAAGCCCCTCCTACGAGCAGTACTTC.

V is TRBV19 and J is TRBJ2-1; tentatively, D is TRBD1 (5 bases). CDR1 and CDR2 from the germline V gene are LNHDA and SQIVND (reference sequence). V lost 2 bases, J lost 5 bases, and 10 bases lay in between. The CDR3 consists of 14 residues. CDR3 in amino acids: CASSIPLGDNEQFF. CDR3 sequence (DNA): TGTGCCAGTAGTATACCCTTAGGGGACAATGAGCAGTTCTTC.

The chain links TRBV7-2 to TRBJ2-5; 8 nucleotides line up with TRBD2. Per the germline V gene, CDR1 is SGHTA and CDR2 is FQGNSA. CDR3 size: 16 residues. J gave up 1 base and V 1 base, and 5 bases lay outside the gene matches. The CDR3 DNA is TGTGCCAGCAGCTTAGTGGGCGGGGGGCCCCAAGAGACCCAGTACTTC. Encoded protein: CASSLVGGGPQETQYF.

The rearrangement uses TRBV28 and TRBJ1-6; 8 bases are a match to TRBD1. Trimming at V came to 5 bases and at J to 5 bases, leaving 11 bases not matched to a gene. Germline V gene sequence: CDR1 MDHEN, CDR2 SYDVKM. CDR3 length: 17 residues. In DNA form, the CDR3 reads TGTGCCAGCAGTACTCCCGAGCTGACAGGGGATAATTCACCCCTCCACTTT. It is translated as CASSTPELTGDNSPLHF.

CDR3 sequence (DNA): TGTGCCAGCAGCTCGGGCGGCGGATTCGCCTACGAGCAGTACTTC. It translates to CASSSGGGFAYEQYF. The rearrangement joins TRBV11-2 to TRBJ2-7; unclear D gene. CDR1 is SGHAT and CDR2 is FQNNGV in the germline V gene. V was cut by 4 bases and J by 2 bases, with 15 bases left in between. This CDR3 has 15 amino acids.

The rearrangement links TRBV2 to TRBJ2-1; perhaps D is TRBD1 or TRBD2 (6 bases each). V was shortened by 4 bases and J by 7 bases, with 11 bases between the two germline ends. This CDR3 region has 13 residues. The V gene's germline CDR1 is SNHLY and CDR2 FYNNEI. CDR3: CASSGLGGNEQFF. The CDR3 DNA reads TGTGCCAGCAGTGGTTTAGGGGGGAATGAGCAGTTCTTC. The whole variable domain, filled in from reference TRBV2 and TRBJ2-1, reads EPEVTQTPSHQVTQMGQEVILRCVPISNHLYFYWYRQILGQKVEFLVSFYNNEISEKSEIFDDQFSVERPDGSNFTLKIRSTKLEDSAMYFCASSGLGGNEQFFGPGTRLTVL.

This clone was observed a handful of times. The rearrangement uses TRBV7-9 and TRBJ1-6; 9 nucleotides align to TRBD1. J gave up 8 bases and V 3 bases, and 5 bases lay outside the gene matches. Per the germline V gene, CDR1 is SEHNR and CDR2 is FQNEAQ (reference sequence). The CDR3 consists of 15 residues. CDR3 bases: TGTGCCAGCAGCTTCGGGACAGGGTACGATTCACCCCTCCACTTT. This translates into CASSFGTGYDSPLHF.

This clone was observed a handful of times. The chain carries TRBV7-2 and TRBJ2-5, with D tentatively TRBD2 (6 bases). The V end was cut by 1 base, the J end by 4 bases, with 13 bases between. Germline values: CDR1 SGHTA, CDR2 FQGNSA. The CDR3 has 15 amino acids. The CDR3, as DNA: TGTGCCAGCAGCTTAGAGTGGGACTTGACAGAGACCCAGTACTTC. Translating gives CASSLEWDLTETQYF.

This chain uses TRBV27 with TRBJ1-5, with D maybe TRBD1 (5 bases). Germline values: CDR1 MNHEY, CDR2 SMNVEV (reference sequence). This CDR3 contains 14 residues. V was pared by 5 bases and J by 6 bases, with 14 bases between. This CDR3 is CASSQRGIAQPQHF. DNA for the CDR3: TGTGCCAGCAGTCAGCGGGGGATAGCTCAGCCCCAGCATTTT.

CDR3 sequence (DNA): TGTGCCAGCAGGAACGGCGGGGGGCCGGAAGATACGCAGTATTTT. Protein sequence: CASRNGGGPEDTQYF. The gene calls are TRBV28 and TRBJ2-3; 8 nucleotides line up with TRBD2. V was pared by 6 bases and J by 5 bases, with 10 bases of the junction left unmatched. Germline V lookup: CDR1 MDHEN, CDR2 SYDVKM. CDR3 size: 15 residues.

The chain links TRBV4-1 to TRBJ2-4; D gene unclear. Looked up from germline, CDR1 is MGHRA and CDR2 is YSYEKL. The V end lost 1 base, the J end lost 0 bases, and 16 bases lay between the germline ends. The CDR3 spans 18 residues. The CDR3 region is CASSQVFRTVVAKNIQYF. CDR3 coding DNA: TGCGCCAGCAGCCAAGTCTTTCGGACGGTGGTAGCCAAAAACATTCAGTACTTC.

The V gene is TRBV7-6, the J gene TRBJ2-1; 9 bases map to TRBD2. J was trimmed by 2 bases and V by 3 bases; bases with no gene match: 5. This CDR3 has 16 amino acids. The germline V gene has CDR1 SGHVS and CDR2 FNYEAQ. CDR3 residues: CASSLVAGDAYNEQFF. The CDR3 DNA sequence: TGTGCCAGCAGCTTGGTAGCGGGAGACGCCTACAATGAGCAGTTCTTC.

This chain links TRBV19 with TRBJ2-2; D remains ambiguous. The CDR3 consists of 13 residues. The germline V gene has CDR1 LNHDA and CDR2 SQIVND (reference sequence). The ends were cut back, 6 bases at V and 1 base at J, with 6 bases in the middle. CDR3 nucleotides: TGTGCCAGTAGCTTTGTGAACACCGGGGAGCTGTTTTTT. Amino acid sequence: CASSFVNTGELFF.

V is TRBV4-3 and J is TRBJ2-2; D remains ambiguous. The CDR3 has 13 residues. V was cut by 0 bases and J by 6 bases, with 5 bases left in between. The germline V gene has CDR1 LGHNA and CDR2 YSLEER. The CDR3 nucleotides read TGCGCCAGCAGCCAAGACCAGTCCGGGGAGCTGTTTTTT. This codes for CASSQDQSGELFF.

The V and J genes are TRBV28 and TRBJ2-7; the match to TRBD1 covers 8 bases. This CDR3 is 16 amino acids long. From germline, CDR1 is MDHEN and CDR2 SYDVKM. V was clipped by 5 bases and J by 3 bases; unmatched bases: 12. Here the CDR3 reads CASSQTSGQGGYEQYF. CDR3 in DNA: TGTGCCAGCAGTCAAACCTCCGGACAGGGAGGCTACGAGCAGTACTTC.